This T cell receptor beta chain stems from a study of CD8 T cells in Susac syndrome. Germline CDR1 DFQATT, CDR2 SNEGSKA (reference sequence). CDR3 length: 14 amino acids. V trimming: 2 bases; J trimming: 5 bases; junction bases outside the gene matches: 7. TCR beta was sequenced from blood CD8+ and CD4+ T cells. This clonotype was observed once. Random hexamers served to reverse transcribe about 0.45 to 1 ug RNA. MiXCR was run by TCRdb on the immunoSEQ multiplex PCR reads, yielding one entry per CDR3 protein. The profile covers approximately 270,000 distinct CDR3 sequences, with 80% to 95% appearing a single time and approximately 0.072% taken by the ten largest.

This receptor was obtained from a human donor with multiple sclerosis. V is TRBV20-1 and J is TRBJ2-7, with TRBD1 identical over 9 bases. Source material: CD4+ T cells from PBMCs. The chain's CDR3 is CSARRQGGVHEQYF. CDR3 coding DNA: TGCAGTGCTAGACGACAGGGGGGGGTGCACGAGCAGTACTTC.